This TCR beta chain comes out of a study of regulatory T cells in long-lasting Graves disease. This clonotype has a count of ten or more. Its specificity is not known. The study's findings and limits: Not thyroid tissue but only peripheral blood was studied. TRBV28, TRBJ1-2 and TRBJ2-5 were favored in persistent disease.

Time point reported: newly diagnosed GD, antithyroid drugs for less than 3 months. PBMCs provided the RNA from which the TCR library was made. Trimming removed 6 bases at V and 4 bases at J, with 12 bases between. CDR3 length: 13 amino acids. The germline V gene encodes CDR1 MNHEY and CDR2 SMNVEV (reference sequence). Through Arm-PCR of CDR3 regions and iRepertoire HTBI primers, TCR beta libraries were built. TCRdb independently ran MiXCR on the multiplex PCR reads; one entry per CDR3 protein. This sample has approximately 540,000 distinct CDR3 sequences; approximately 12% occur once, and the top ten carry about 8.9%. These data were also reused for a study on T cells in Graves' hyperthyroidism and ophthalmopathy. That report adds: Lactation, pregnancy, other autoimmune disease or uncontrolled infection led to exclusion of patients. Stable hyperthyroidism was separated from ophthalmopathy by a model based on 13 V-J features.

The sequencing used peripheral blood mononuclear cells (PBMCs), collected at new diagnosis, from a patient treated with antithyroid drugs. V and J are TRBV27 and TRBJ1-1, with D tentatively TRBD1 (6 bases). This TCR was sampled from a woman in her 30s with Graves disease. The CDR3 DNA reads as TGTGCCAGCAGCTTTATCAGGGGCACTGAAGCTTTCTTT. It specifies CASSFIRGTEAFF.